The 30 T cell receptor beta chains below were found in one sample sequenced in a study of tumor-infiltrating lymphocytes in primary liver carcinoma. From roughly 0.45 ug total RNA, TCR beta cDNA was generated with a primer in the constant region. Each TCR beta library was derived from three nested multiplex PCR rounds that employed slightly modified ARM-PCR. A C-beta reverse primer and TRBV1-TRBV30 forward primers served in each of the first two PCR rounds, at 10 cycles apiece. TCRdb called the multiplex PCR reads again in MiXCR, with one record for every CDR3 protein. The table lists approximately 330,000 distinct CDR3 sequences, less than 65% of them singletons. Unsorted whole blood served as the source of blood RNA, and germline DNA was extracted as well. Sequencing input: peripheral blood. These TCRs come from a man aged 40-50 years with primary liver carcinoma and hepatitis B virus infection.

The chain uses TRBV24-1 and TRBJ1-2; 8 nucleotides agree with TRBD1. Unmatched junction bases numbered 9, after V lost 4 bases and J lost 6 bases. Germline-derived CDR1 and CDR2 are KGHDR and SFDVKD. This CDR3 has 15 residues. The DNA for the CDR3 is TGTGCCACCAGTGACCCCATGACAGGGGAAAATGGCTACACCTTC. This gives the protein CATSDPMTGENGYTF.

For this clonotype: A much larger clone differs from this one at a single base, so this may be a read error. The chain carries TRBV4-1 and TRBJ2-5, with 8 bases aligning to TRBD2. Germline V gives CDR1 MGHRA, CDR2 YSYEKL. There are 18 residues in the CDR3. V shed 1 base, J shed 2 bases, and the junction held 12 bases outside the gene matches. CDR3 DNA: TGCGCCAGCAGCCAAGCTGTGGCGGGACTAGGAGCGCAAGAGACCCAGTACTTC. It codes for CASSQAVAGLGAQETQYF.

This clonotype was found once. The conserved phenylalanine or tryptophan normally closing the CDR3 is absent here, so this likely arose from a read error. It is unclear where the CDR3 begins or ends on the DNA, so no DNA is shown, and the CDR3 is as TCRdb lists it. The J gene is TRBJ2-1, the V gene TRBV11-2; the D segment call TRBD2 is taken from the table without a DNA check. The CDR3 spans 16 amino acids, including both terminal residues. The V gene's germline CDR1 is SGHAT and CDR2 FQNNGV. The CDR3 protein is CDSSLLPSGSNNEQFL.

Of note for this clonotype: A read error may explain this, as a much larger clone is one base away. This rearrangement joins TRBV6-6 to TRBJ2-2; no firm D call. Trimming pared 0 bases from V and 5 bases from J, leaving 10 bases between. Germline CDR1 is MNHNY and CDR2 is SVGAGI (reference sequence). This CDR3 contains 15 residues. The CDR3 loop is CASSYSRQKTGELFF. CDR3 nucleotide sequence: TGTGCCAGCAGTTACTCGAGGCAGAAGACCGGGGAGCTGTTTTTT.

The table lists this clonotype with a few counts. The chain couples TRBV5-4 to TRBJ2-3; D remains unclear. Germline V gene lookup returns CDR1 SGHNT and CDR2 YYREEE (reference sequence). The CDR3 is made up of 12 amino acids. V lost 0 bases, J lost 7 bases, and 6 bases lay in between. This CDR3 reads CASSLVGYTQYF. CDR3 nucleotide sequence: TGTGCCAGCAGCTTGGTGGGATATACGCAGTATTTT.

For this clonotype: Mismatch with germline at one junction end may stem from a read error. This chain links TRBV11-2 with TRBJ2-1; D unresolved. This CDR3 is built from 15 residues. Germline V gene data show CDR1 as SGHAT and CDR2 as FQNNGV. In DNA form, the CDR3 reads TGTGCCAGCAGCCAGAAGTCCTCACTGTACAATGAGCAATTCTTC. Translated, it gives CASSQKSSLYNEQFF.

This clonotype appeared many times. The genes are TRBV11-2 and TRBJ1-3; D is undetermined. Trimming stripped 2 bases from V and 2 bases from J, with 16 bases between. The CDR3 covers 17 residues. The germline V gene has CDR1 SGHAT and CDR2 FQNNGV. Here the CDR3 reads CASSLPEFRSAGNTIYF. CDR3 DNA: TGTGCCAGCAGCTTACCGGAGTTTCGGTCAGCTGGAAACACCATATATTTT.

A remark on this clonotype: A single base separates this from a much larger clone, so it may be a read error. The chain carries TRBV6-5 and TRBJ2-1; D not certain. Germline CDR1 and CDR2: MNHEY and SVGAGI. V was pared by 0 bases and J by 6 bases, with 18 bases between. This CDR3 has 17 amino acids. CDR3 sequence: CASSYSKSPGMVNEQFF. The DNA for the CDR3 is TGTGCCAGCAGTTACTCCAAAAGTCCAGGAATGGTCAATGAGCAGTTCTTC.

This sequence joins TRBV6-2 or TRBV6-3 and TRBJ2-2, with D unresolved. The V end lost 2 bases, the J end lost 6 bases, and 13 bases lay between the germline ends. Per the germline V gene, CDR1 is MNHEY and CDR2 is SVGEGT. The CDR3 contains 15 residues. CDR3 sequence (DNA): TGTGCCAGCAGTTACGACGCAAAGGACGCCGGGGAGCTGTTTTTT. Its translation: CASSYDAKDAGELFF.

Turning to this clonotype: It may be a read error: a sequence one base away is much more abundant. The CDR3 protein is CASTPQGQRYNERFF. For the CDR3, the DNA is TGTGCCAGCACCCCTCAGGGACAGCGCTACAATGAGCGGTTCTTC. The chain is built from TRBV12-3 or TRBV12-4 and TRBJ2-1; TRBD1 matches 7 bases. CDR3 length equals 15 residues.

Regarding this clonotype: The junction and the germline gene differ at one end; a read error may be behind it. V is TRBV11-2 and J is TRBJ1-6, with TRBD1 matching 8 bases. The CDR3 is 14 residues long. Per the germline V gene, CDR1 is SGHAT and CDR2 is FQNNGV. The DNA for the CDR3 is TGTGCCAGCAGCTCAACAGGGGGGAATTCACCCCTCCATTTT. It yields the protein CASSSTGGNSPLHF.

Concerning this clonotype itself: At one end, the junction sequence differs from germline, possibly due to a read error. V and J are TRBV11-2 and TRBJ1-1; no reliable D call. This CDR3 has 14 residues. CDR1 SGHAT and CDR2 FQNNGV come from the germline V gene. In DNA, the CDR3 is TGTCCCAGCAGCGCCTCGGTTGTGAACACTAAAGCTTTCTTT. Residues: CPSSASVVNTKAFF.

The CDR3 sequence is CASRQSGTSPGELFF. DNA of the CDR3: TGCGCCAGCAGACAATCCGGGACTAGCCCCGGGGAGCTGTTTTTT. The rearrangement uses TRBV4-1 and TRBJ2-2; 9 bases fit TRBD2. Germline V lookup: CDR1 MGHRA, CDR2 YSYEKL. The CDR3 totals 15 residues. Trimming at V came to 6 bases and at J to 6 bases, leaving 8 bases not matched to a gene.

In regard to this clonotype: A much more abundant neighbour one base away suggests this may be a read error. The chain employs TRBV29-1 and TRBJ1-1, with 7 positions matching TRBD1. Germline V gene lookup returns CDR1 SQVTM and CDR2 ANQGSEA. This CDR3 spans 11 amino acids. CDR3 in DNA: TGCACCGGAACGACAGGGACCGAAACTTTCTTT. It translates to CTGTTGTETFF.

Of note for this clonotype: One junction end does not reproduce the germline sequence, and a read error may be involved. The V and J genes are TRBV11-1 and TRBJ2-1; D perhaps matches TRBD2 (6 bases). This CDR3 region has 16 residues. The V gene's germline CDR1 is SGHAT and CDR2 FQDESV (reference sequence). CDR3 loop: CASSSPLPGDGYEHFF. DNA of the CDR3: TGTGCCAGCAGTTCTCCCTTGCCGGGAGATGGGTATGAGCACTTCTTC.

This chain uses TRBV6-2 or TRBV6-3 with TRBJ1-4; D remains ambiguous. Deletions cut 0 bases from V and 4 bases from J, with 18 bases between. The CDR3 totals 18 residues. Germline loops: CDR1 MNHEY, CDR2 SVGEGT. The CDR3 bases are TGTGCCAGCAGTTACTCAACAAGACTGCGCGCCGGTAATGAAAAACTGTTTTTT. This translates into CASSYSTRLRAGNEKLFF.

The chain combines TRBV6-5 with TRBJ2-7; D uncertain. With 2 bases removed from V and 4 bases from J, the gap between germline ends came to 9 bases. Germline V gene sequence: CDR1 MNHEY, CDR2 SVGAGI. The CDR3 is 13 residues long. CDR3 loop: CASSYGYGYEQYF. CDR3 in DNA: TGTGCCAGCAGTTACGGTTACGGGTACGAGCAGTACTTC.

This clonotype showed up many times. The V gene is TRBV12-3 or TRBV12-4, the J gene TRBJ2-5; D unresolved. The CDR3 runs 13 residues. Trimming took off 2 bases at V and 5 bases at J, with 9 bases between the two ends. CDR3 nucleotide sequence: TGTGCCAGCAGTTTACCCCCCCGGGAGACCCAGTACTTC. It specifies CASSLPPRETQYF.

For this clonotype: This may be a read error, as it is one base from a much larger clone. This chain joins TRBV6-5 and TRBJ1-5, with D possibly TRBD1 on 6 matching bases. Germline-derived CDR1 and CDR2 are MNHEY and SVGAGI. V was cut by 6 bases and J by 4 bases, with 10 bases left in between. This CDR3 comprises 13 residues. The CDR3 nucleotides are TGTGCCAGCAGACCAGGGGTTAATCAGCCCCAGCATTTT. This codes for CASRPGVNQPQHF.

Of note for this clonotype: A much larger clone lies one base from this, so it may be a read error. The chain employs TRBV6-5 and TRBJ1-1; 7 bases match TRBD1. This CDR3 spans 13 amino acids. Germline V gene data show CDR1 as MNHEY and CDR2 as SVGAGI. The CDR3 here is CASRDRVNTAAFF. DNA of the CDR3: TGTGCCAGCAGAGACAGGGTTAACACTGCAGCTTTCTTT.

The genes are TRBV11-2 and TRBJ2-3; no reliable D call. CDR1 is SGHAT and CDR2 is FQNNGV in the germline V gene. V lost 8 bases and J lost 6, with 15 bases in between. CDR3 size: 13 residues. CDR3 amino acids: CASGSLNSDTQYF. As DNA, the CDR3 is TGTGCCAGCGGCTCCCTTAATTCGGATACGCAGTATTTT. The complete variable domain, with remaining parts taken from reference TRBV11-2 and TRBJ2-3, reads EAGVAQSPRYKIIEKRQSVAFWCNPISGHATLYWYQQILGQGPKLLIQFQNNGVVDDSQLPKDRFSAERLKGVDSTLKIQPAKLEDSAVYLCASGSLNSDTQYFGPGTRLTVL.

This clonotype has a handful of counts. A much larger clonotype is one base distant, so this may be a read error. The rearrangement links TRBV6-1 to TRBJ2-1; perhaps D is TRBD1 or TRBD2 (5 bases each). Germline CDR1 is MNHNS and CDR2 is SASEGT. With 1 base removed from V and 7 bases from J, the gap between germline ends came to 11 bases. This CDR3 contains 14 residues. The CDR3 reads CASSEVEGKNEQFF. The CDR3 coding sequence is TGTGCCAGCAGTGAAGTTGAGGGGAAGAATGAGCAGTTCTTC.

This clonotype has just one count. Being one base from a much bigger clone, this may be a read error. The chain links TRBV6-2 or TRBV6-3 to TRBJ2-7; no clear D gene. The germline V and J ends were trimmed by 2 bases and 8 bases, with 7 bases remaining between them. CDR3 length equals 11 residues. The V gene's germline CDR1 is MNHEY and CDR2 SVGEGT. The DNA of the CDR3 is TGTGCCAGCAGTTACAACCACAAGCAGTACTTC. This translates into CASSYNHKQYF.

In DNA form, the CDR3 reads TGTGCCAGCAGTGGGGGGACAGGGTATTTTGGCTACACCTTC. Protein product: CASSGGTGYFGYTF. The chain employs TRBV25-1 and TRBJ1-2; 9 bases line up with TRBD1. Germline CDR1 reads MGHDK; CDR2 reads SYGVNS. V was clipped by 4 bases and J by 7 bases; unmatched bases: 7. CDR3 size: 14 residues.

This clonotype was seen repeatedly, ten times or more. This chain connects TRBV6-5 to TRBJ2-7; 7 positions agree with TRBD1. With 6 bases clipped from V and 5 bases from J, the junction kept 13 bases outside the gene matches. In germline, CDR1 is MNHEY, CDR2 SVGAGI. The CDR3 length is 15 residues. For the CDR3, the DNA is TGTGCCAGCAGGATAGCCGGGACAGTTTTTCACGAGCAGTACTTC. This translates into CASRIAGTVFHEQYF.

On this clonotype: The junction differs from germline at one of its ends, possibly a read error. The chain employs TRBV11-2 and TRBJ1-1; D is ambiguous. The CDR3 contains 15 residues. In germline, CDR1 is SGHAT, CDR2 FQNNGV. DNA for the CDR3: TGTGCCAGCAGCTTAGACATCGGGGAAGGCACTGAAGTTTTCTTT. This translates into CASSLDIGEGTEVFF.

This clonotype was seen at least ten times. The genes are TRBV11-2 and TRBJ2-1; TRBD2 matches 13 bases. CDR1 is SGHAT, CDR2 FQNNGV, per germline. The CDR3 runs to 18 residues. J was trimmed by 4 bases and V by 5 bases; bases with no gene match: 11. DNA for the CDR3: TGTGCCAGCAGCCTAGGACTAGCGGGAGCCGGCTTGTACAATGAGCAGTTCTTC. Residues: CASSLGLAGAGLYNEQFF.

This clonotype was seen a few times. The CDR3 DNA follows: TGTGCCATATGCGGGACAGAGGGACTAGCGTCCTACAATGAGCAGTTCTTC. Translated, it gives CAICGTEGLASYNEQFF. The chain carries TRBV10-3 and TRBJ2-1, with 10 bases identical to TRBD2. The germline V gene encodes CDR1 ENHRY and CDR2 SYGVKD. This CDR3 has 17 residues. Trimming at V came to 9 bases and at J to 1 base, leaving 12 bases not matched to a gene.

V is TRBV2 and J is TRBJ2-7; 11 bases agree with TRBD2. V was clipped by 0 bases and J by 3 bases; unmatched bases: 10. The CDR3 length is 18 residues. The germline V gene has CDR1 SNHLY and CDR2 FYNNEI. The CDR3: CASSEALHGSGRVYEQYF. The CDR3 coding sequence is TGTGCCAGCAGTGAAGCGCTTCATGGTAGCGGGAGGGTCTACGAGCAGTACTTC.

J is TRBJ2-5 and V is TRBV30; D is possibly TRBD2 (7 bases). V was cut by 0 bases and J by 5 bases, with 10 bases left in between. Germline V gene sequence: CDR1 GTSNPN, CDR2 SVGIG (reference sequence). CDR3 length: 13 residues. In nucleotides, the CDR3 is TGTGCCTGGAGTGTGGGGGGGCTGGAGACCCAGTACTTC. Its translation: CAWSVGGLETQYF.